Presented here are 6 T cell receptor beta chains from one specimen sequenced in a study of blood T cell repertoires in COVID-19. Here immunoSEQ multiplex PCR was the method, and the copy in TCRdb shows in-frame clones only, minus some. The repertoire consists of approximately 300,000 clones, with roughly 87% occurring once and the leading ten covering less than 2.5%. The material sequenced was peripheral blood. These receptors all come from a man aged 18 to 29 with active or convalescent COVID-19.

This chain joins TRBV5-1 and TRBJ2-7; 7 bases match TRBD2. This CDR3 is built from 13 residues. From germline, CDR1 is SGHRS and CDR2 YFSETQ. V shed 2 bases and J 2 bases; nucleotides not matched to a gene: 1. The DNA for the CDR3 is TGCGCCAGCAGCTTAGCGGGACCCTACGAGCAGTACTTC. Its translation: CASSLAGPYEQYF.

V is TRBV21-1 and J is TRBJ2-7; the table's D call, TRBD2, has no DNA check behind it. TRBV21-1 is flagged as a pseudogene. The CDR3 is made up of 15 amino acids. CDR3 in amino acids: CASSPKTSGDYEQYF. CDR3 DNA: TGTGCCAGCAGCCCCAAGACTAGCGGGGACTACGAGCAGTACTTC.

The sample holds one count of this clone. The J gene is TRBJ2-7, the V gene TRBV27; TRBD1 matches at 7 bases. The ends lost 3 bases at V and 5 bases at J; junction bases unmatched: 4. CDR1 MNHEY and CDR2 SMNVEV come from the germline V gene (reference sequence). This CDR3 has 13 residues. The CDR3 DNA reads TGTGCCAGCAGTTTTACAGGGGTCGACGAGCAGTACTTC. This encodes CASSFTGVDEQYF.

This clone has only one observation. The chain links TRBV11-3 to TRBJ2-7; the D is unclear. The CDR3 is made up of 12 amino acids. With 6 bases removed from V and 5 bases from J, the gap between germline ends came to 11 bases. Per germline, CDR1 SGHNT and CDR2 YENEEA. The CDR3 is CASSQLGDEQYF. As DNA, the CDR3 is TGTGCCAGCAGTCAGCTAGGCGACGAGCAGTACTTC.

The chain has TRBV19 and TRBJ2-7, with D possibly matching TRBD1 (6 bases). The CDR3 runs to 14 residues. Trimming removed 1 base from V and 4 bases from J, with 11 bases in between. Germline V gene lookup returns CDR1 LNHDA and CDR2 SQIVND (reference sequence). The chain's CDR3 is CASSIGDNLYEQYF. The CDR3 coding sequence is TGTGCCAGTAGTATAGGGGACAACCTATACGAGCAGTACTTC.

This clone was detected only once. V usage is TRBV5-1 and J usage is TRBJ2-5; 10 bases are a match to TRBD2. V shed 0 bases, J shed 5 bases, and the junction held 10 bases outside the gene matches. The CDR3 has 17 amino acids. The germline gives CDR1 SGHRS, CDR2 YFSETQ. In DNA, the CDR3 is TGCGCCAGCAGCTTGGGTGGACTAGCGGATGGGGCGGAGACCCAGTACTTC. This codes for CASSLGGLADGAETQYF.